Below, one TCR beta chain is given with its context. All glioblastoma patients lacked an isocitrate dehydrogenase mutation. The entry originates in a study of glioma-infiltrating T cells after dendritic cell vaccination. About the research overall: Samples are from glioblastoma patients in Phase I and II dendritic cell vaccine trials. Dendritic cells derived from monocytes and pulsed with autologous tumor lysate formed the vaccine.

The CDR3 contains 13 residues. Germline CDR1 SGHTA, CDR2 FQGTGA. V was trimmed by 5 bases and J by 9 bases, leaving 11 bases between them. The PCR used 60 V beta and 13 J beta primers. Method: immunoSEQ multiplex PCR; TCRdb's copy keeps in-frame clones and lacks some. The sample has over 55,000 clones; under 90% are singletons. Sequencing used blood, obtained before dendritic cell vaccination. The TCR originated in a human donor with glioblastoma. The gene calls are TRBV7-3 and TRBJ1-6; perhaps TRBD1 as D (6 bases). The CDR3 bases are TGTGCCAGCAGCATAGGGGGGGGTTCACCCCTCCACTTT. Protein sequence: CASSIGGGSPLHF.